This TCR beta chain appears in the sequencing data of a study of blood T cells in healthy people across ages. Notes on the study in general: With age, beta diversity per million T cells declined roughly linearly, significantly by 30 to 50.

About this clonotype itself: Its cognate antigen is unknown.

A sample-barcoded 5' primer and a J-beta primer mix were used in a second PCR of roughly 7 to 12 cycles. TCRdb called the 5' RACE reads again in MiXCR, with one record for every CDR3 protein. The sample holds 1.5 million to 2 million distinct CDR3 sequences, 39% seen once. Germline CDR1 is LGHDT and CDR2 is YNNKEL (reference sequence). V shed 6 bases and J 2 bases; nucleotides not matched to a gene: 9. This CDR3 region has 15 residues. The gene calls are TRBV3-1 and TRBJ1-2, with 7 positions matching TRBD1. The sequenced material came from blood. This receptor was taken from a human donor in good health. The CDR3 sequence: CASSQNPGQNYGYTF. In nucleotides, the CDR3 is TGTGCCAGCAGTCAAAACCCGGGACAGAACTATGGCTACACCTTC.